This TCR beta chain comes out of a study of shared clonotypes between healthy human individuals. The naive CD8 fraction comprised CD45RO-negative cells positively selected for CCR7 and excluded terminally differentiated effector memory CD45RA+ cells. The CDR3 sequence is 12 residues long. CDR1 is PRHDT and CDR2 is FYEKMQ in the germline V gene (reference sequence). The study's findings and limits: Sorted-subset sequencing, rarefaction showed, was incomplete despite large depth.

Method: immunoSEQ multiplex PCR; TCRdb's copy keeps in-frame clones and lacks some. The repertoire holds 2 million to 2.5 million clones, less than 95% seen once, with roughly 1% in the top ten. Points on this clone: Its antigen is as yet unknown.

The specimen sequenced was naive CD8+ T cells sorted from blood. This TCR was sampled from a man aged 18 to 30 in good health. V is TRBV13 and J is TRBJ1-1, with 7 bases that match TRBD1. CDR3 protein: CGQGDVNTEAFF. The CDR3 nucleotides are TGTGGTCAGGGGGATGTGAACACTGAAGCTTTCTTT.